The 4 T cell receptor beta chains given below trace back to one sample, sequenced in a study of T cell responses to AZD1222 COVID-19 vaccine. Method: immunoSEQ multiplex PCR; TCRdb's copy keeps in-frame clones and lacks some. The sample carries approximately 81,000 clones, 80% to 95% recorded once. The sample was peripheral blood, taken on day 0 of MenACWY control vaccination. These receptors were taken from an adult in good health.

This chain joins TRBV5-1 and TRBJ1-6; 10 bases match TRBD1. V trimming: 3 bases; J trimming: 7 bases; junction bases outside the gene matches: 1. The CDR3 runs 14 residues. CDR1 and CDR2 from the germline V gene are SGHRS and YFSETQ. Written as DNA, the CDR3 is TGCGCCAGCAGCTCGGGACAGGGGAATTCACCCCTCCACTTT. This sequence encodes CASSSGQGNSPLHF.

The rearrangement links TRBV4-1 to TRBJ1-4, with a weak D call TRBD1 (5 bases). From germline, CDR1 is MGHRA and CDR2 YSYEKL. The CDR3 covers 14 residues. V lost 4 bases and J lost 5, with 11 bases in between. CDR3: CASSLLDRNEKLFF. CDR3 DNA: TGCGCCAGCAGCCTCCTAGACAGAAATGAAAAACTGTTTTTT.

V gene TRBV18 combines with J gene TRBJ2-1; 9 bases agree with TRBD2. Germline CDR1 reads KGHSH; CDR2 reads LQKENI. The CDR3 is made up of 15 amino acids. V shed 2 bases, J shed 6 bases, and the junction held 5 bases outside the gene matches. Here the CDR3 reads CASSPAGGPGNEQFF. DNA for the CDR3: TGTGCCAGCTCACCAGCGGGAGGGCCCGGCAATGAGCAGTTCTTC.

The rearrangement joins TRBV6-5 to TRBJ2-3, with 7 bases that match TRBD2. The CDR3 has 14 amino acids. Trimming cost V 2 bases and J 3 bases; bases outside gene matches: 2. Looked up from germline, CDR1 is MNHEY and CDR2 is SVGAGI. CDR3 bases: TGTGCCAGCAGTTACCGCGGGAGAACAGATACGCAGTATTTT. This sequence encodes CASSYRGRTDTQYF.